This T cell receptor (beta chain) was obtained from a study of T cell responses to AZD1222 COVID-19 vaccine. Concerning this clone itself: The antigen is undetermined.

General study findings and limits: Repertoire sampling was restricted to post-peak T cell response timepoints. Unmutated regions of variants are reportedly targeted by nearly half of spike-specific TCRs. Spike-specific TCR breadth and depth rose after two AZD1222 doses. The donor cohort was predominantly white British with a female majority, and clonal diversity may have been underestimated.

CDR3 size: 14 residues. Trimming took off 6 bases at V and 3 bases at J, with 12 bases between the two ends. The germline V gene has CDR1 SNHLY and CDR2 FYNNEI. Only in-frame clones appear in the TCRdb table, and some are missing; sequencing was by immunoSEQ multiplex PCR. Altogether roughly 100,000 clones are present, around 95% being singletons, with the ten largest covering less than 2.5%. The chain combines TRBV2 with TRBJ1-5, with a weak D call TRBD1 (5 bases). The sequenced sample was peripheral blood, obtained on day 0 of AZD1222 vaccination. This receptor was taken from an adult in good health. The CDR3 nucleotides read TGTGCCAGCAGAAAGGCCAGGGTCAATCAGCCCCAGCATTTT. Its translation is CASRKARVNQPQHF.